At least ten counts were recorded for the clone carrying this T cell receptor beta chain. Its antigen is as yet unknown. The data belong to a study of regulatory T cells in long-lasting Graves disease. Overall study context: Under 3 months of antithyroid drugs had been taken by newly diagnosed Graves' patients.

CDR3 length equals 16 residues. CDR1 and CDR2 from the germline V gene are DFQATT and SNEGSKA (reference sequence). Unmatched junction bases numbered 10, after V lost 5 bases and J lost 5 bases. Researchers made TCR beta libraries by using iRepertoire HTBI primers and running Arm-PCR on CDR3 regions. TCRdb used MiXCR to reprocess the multiplex PCR reads, holding one entry per CDR3 protein. The table has 200,000 to 250,000 distinct CDR3 sequences, 18% seen once. Time point of the sample: newly diagnosed GD, antithyroid drugs for less than 3 months. RNA from PBMCs was the source of the TCR library. Findings and caveats of the study: Whereas new patients shared 870 or so public clonotypes, persistent patients shared more, at 2,500 to 3,500. The work looked only at peripheral blood and did not look at thyroid tissue. Results may be inaccurate due to the small sample size.

The receptor was isolated from a female donor with Graves disease. V usage is TRBV20-1 and J usage is TRBJ2-5; TRBD2 matches 14 bases. Here the sequenced sample was peripheral blood mononuclear cells (PBMCs), taken at new diagnosis, from a patient treated with antithyroid drugs. CDR3 residues: CSAPGTSGRAGETQYF. For the CDR3, the DNA is TGCAGTGCTCCCGGGACTAGCGGGAGAGCTGGGGAGACCCAGTACTTC.